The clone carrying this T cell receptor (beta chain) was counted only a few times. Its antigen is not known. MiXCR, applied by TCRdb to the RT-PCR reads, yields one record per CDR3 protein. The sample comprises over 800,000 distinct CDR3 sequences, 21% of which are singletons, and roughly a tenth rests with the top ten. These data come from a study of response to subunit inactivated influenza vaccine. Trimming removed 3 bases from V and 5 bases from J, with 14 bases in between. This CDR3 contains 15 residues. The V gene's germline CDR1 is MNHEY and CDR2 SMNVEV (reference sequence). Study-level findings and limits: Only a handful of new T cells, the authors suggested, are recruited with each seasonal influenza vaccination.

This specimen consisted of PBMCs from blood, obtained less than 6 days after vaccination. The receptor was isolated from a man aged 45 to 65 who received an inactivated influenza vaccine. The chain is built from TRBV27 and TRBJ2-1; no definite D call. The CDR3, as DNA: TGTGCCAGCAGTTTTCAGTCTCCGGGTCACAATGAGCAGTTCTTC. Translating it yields CASSFQSPGHNEQFF.